This TCR beta chain was identified during a study of identifying expanded T cells in peripheral blood. The data were produced by immunoSEQ multiplex PCR, yet TCRdb's version contains in-frame clones alone and is incomplete. The repertoire consists of over 100,000 clones, with approximately 88% occurring once and the leading ten covering around an eighth. Between the trimmed V and J ends, which lost 8 bases and 7 bases, there was a span of 15 bases. The CDR3 totals 13 residues. CDR1 and CDR2 from the germline V gene are SGHAT and FQNNGV. Study findings and constraints: Across healthy donors, higher total template counts meant significantly greater approximately two-week count variance. Technical replicates showed about 1.1 changed clones; around 2 weeks around 15; four weeks 19.

Comment on this clone: Its antigen is still unknown.

The V and J genes are TRBV11-2 and TRBJ2-4; a weak D match, TRBD2 (5 bases). The sequence came from a person aged 18-70 years in good health. Sequenced input: blood. CDR3 bases: TGTGCCAGCGGGAAGGACTGGAACAACATTCAGTACTTC. It specifies CASGKDWNNIQYF.